This record covers a single TCR beta chain. Its antigen is currently unknown. This record comes from a study of T cell responses to AZD1222 COVID-19 vaccine. As for the study in general: Second doses at about 4 or about 12 weeks were pooled. Study results and limitations: Clonal diversity may have been underestimated in mostly white British donors.

TCRdb's table, derived via immunoSEQ multiplex PCR, lists solely in-frame clones and lacks some. Of roughly 120,000 clones in the sample, 80% to 90% were seen once. Unmatched junction bases numbered 9, after V lost 5 bases and J lost 8 bases. Germline CDR1 and CDR2: MDHEN and SYDVKM. The CDR3 sequence is 15 residues long. Here the sequenced sample was peripheral blood, taken on day 0 of AZD1222 vaccination. The gene calls are TRBV28 and TRBJ1-4; the match to TRBD1 covers 9 bases. This TCR derives from an adult in good health. The CDR3 DNA follows: TGTGCCAGCAGTCCCGGGACAGGGCTAAGAGAAAAACTGTTTTTT. This codes for CASSPGTGLREKLFF.